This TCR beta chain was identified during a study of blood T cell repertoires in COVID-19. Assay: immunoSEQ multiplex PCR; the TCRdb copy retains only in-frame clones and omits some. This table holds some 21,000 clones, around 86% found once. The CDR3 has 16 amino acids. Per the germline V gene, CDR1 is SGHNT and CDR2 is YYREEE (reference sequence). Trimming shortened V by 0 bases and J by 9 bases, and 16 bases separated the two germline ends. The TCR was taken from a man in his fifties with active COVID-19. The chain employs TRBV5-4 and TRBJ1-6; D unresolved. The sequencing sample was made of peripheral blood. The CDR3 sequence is CASSLDPGFYGSPLHF. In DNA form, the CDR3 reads TGTGCCAGCAGCTTGGATCCGGGGTTTTACGGTTCACCCCTCCACTTT. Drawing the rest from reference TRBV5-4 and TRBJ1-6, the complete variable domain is ETGVTQSPTHLIKTRGQQVTLRCSSQSGHNTVSWYQQALGQGPQFIFQYYREEENGRGNFPPRFSGLQFPNYSSELNVNALELDDSALYLCASSLDPGFYGSPLHFGNGTRLTVT.